These 9 T cell receptor beta chains share one sample of origin, sequenced in a study of identical twins. From the 5' RACE reads, TCRdb called clonotypes with MiXCR, one entry per CDR3 protein. The sample carries hundreds of thousands of distinct CDR3 sequences, around 5.7% recorded once. Material for sequencing was naive T cells sorted from blood. These receptors all come from a man between 18 and 35 years old in good health.

This clonotype was observed at least ten times. The rearrangement joins TRBV12-3 or TRBV12-4 to TRBJ1-4, with TRBD1 identical over 12 bases. The CDR3 is 18 amino acids. J gave up 3 bases and V 2 bases, and 7 bases lay outside the gene matches. As DNA, the CDR3 is TGTGCCAGCAGTTTAACCCTGGGACAGGGGGCGTCTAATGAAAAACTGTTTTTT. Amino acid sequence: CASSLTLGQGASNEKLFF.

J is TRBJ2-7 and V is TRBV4-2; D is unresolved. This CDR3 comprises 11 residues. V was shortened by 6 bases and J by 6 bases, with 9 bases between the two germline ends. Per germline, CDR1 LGHNA and CDR2 YNFKEQ. The chain's CDR3 is CASRDRREQYF. The CDR3 DNA follows: TGTGCCAGCAGAGACCGGCGCGAGCAGTACTTC.

This clonotype has only a few counts. This chain connects TRBV20-1 to TRBJ2-5; 12 positions match TRBD2. The germline V gene encodes CDR1 DFQATT and CDR2 SNEGSKA (reference sequence). The V segment lost 4 bases and the J segment 2 bases; nucleotides outside the gene matches: 8. The CDR3 is 16 amino acids. For the CDR3, the DNA is TGCAGTGCTAAGCCCAGGACTAGCGGGGTACAAGAGACCCAGTACTTC. It translates to CSAKPRTSGVQETQYF.

This clonotype was seen more than once but under ten times. The chain is built from TRBV5-5 and TRBJ1-2, with D unresolved. The V and J ends lost 3 bases and 0 bases respectively, with 18 bases between them. The CDR3 contains 17 residues. Germline V CDR1 and CDR2: SGHKS, YYEKEE (reference sequence). The CDR3 sequence is CASSSDRYSVANYGYTF. DNA of the CDR3: TGTGCCAGCAGCTCGGACCGGTACAGCGTAGCTAACTATGGCTACACCTTC.

This clonotype appeared many times. The CDR3 DNA sequence: TGTGCCAGCAACTACAGGGGTACGCAGTATTTT. Its protein is CASNYRGTQYF. This chain links TRBV7-2 with TRBJ2-3; TRBD1 aligns across 7 bases. Germline V gives CDR1 SGHTA, CDR2 FQGNSA. This CDR3 comprises 11 residues. Trimming cost V 7 bases and J 8 bases; bases outside gene matches: 3.

This clonotype was counted at least ten times. This rearrangement joins TRBV24-1 to TRBJ2-2; possible D gene TRBD2, 5 bases. Germline V gene data show CDR1 as KGHDR and CDR2 as SFDVKD. The CDR3 has 17 amino acids. V was pared by 4 bases and J by 4 bases, with 18 bases between. The CDR3 sequence: CATSDPIKAEFTGELFF. The CDR3 region has the DNA TGTGCCACCAGTGACCCCATTAAAGCGGAATTCACCGGGGAGCTGTTTTTT.

This clonotype was counted only a few times. This chain links TRBV20-1 with TRBJ2-5, with 11 bases fitting TRBD2. From germline, CDR1 is DFQATT and CDR2 SNEGSKA (reference sequence). This CDR3 comprises 16 residues. After removal of 5 bases from V and 3 bases from J, the junction contained 11 bases not matched to a gene. CDR3 sequence (DNA): TGCAGTGCTGGGGAAACCGGGACTAGCGGAGAAGAGACCCAGTACTTC. Amino acid sequence: CSAGETGTSGEETQYF.

The rearrangement uses TRBV12-3 or TRBV12-4 and TRBJ1-5; D remains ambiguous. The V gene lost 4 bases and the J gene lost 6 bases, with 10 bases spanning the gap. The CDR3 extends over 13 amino acids. The CDR3: CASSSIPGQPQHF. Here the CDR3 DNA reads TGTGCCAGCAGTTCAATCCCTGGTCAGCCCCAGCATTTT.

The CDR3, as DNA: TGTGCCAGCAGTGGTGACAGTCAGCCCCAGCATTTT. Its translation: CASSGDSQPQHF. The V and J genes are TRBV12-3 or TRBV12-4 and TRBJ1-5; the D gene is possibly TRBD1 (5 bases). V was shortened by 5 bases and J by 6 bases, with 8 bases between the two germline ends. This CDR3 comprises 12 residues.